The next 19 T cell receptor beta chains were all read from a single sample in a study of blood T cell repertoires in COVID-19. Assay: immunoSEQ multiplex PCR; the TCRdb copy retains only in-frame clones and omits some. The sample consists of 80,000 or so clones, about 83% of them appearing once. The source material was peripheral blood. These TCRs come from a human donor in a cohort sampled during active COVID-19.

The CDR3 bases are TGTGCCAGCAGCATCAACAATCAGCCCCAGCATTTT. This sequence encodes CASSINNQPQHF. The chain carries TRBV5-4 and TRBJ1-5; no clear D. Between the trimmed V and J ends, which lost 4 bases and 3 bases, there was a span of 5 bases. This CDR3 contains 12 residues. Germline V gene lookup returns CDR1 SGHNT and CDR2 YYREEE (reference sequence).

This sequence joins TRBV2 and TRBJ2-1; a possible D gene is TRBD2 (6 bases). The CDR3 runs to 16 residues. V shed 1 base and J shed 6 bases, with 16 bases lying between them. CDR1 is SNHLY and CDR2 is FYNNEI in the germline V gene. The CDR3 spells CASSEVVSLGGNEQFF. CDR3 coding DNA: TGTGCCAGCAGTGAAGTCGTTAGCCTGGGGGGCAATGAGCAGTTCTTC.

The chain uses TRBV7-2 and TRBJ2-1; 10 bases line up with TRBD2. V was pared by 5 bases and J by 7 bases, with 8 bases of the junction left unmatched. The CDR3 length is 15 residues. Germline CDR1 reads SGHTA; CDR2 reads FQGNSA. This chain's CDR3 is CASSRESGGGNEQFF. DNA for the CDR3: TGTGCCAGCAGCCGGGAGAGCGGGGGGGGTAATGAGCAGTTCTTC.

This chain connects TRBV5-1 to TRBJ2-7, with TRBD1 identical over 9 bases. Unmatched junction bases numbered 6, after V lost 5 bases and J lost 3 bases. The CDR3 has 14 residues. Germline V gene lookup returns CDR1 SGHRS and CDR2 YFSETQ. CDR3 residues: CASSLVGQGYEQYF. CDR3 DNA: TGCGCCAGCAGTTTAGTGGGACAGGGCTACGAGCAGTACTTC.

The rearrangement uses TRBV29-1 and TRBJ1-2; D might be TRBD1 (5 bases). Between the trimmed V and J ends, which lost 6 bases and 8 bases, there was a span of 16 bases. Germline CDR1 and CDR2: SQVTM and ANQGSEA. The CDR3 has 12 residues. In nucleotides, the CDR3 is TGCAGCGTCAGGGAGGGGCCGGGAGGCTACACCTTC. This translates into CSVREGPGGYTF.

This chain connects TRBV19 to TRBJ1-3; D ambiguous. CDR3 length equals 14 residues. Trimming took 0 bases from V and 5 from J, leaving 8 bases between them. Germline CDR1 is LNHDA and CDR2 is SQIVND (reference sequence). In nucleotides, the CDR3 is TGTGCCAGTAGTATAGACACCGGTCGAAACACCATATATTTT. It specifies CASSIDTGRNTIYF. Combining the CDR3 with reference TRBV19 and TRBJ1-3 gives the whole variable domain DGGITQSPKYLFRKEGQNVTLSCEQNLNHDAMYWYRQDPGQGLRLIYYSQIVNDFQKGDIAEGYSVSREKKESFPLTVTSAQKNPTAFYLCASSIDTGRNTIYFGEGSWLTVV.

This clone was found once. The chain links TRBV28 to TRBJ2-7; 10 nucleotides line up with TRBD1. The CDR3 sequence is 18 residues long. The germline CDR1 and CDR2 sequences are MDHEN and SYDVKM. With V trimmed by 6 bases and J by 1 base, 15 bases remained unmatched. The CDR3 sequence: CASRHRRGAGQGSYEQYF. The CDR3 DNA reads as TGTGCCAGCAGGCACCGGAGAGGGGCGGGACAGGGGTCCTACGAGCAGTACTTC.

The J gene is TRBJ2-3, the V gene TRBV5-1, with 10 bases that match TRBD2. Trimming cost V 4 bases and J 4 bases; bases outside gene matches: 6. In germline, CDR1 is SGHRS, CDR2 YFSETQ. The CDR3 totals 15 residues. CDR3 nucleotide sequence: TGCGCCAGCAGCATAGCGGGGGGAAGCTCAGATACGCAGTATTTT. It yields the protein CASSIAGGSSDTQYF.

The genes are TRBV6-5 and TRBJ2-5, with no clear D. V was cut by 6 bases and J by 5 bases, with 16 bases left in between. Germline loops: CDR1 MNHEY, CDR2 SVGAGI. CDR3 length: 14 residues. CDR3 sequence (DNA): TGTGCCAGCAGCGCCCTCCAGAATGTCGAGACCCAGTACTTC. Amino acids: CASSALQNVETQYF.

V and J are TRBV5-4 and TRBJ2-5, with 10 bases that match TRBD2. CDR1 and CDR2 (germline): SGHNT, YYREEE (reference sequence). The J segment lost 4 bases and the V segment lost 0 bases, leaving 6 bases of the junction unmatched. The CDR3 has 16 amino acids. Here the CDR3 reads CASSLGSGGARETQYF. Here the CDR3 DNA reads TGTGCCAGCAGCTTGGGCAGCGGGGGGGCCAGAGAGACCCAGTACTTC.

This rearrangement joins TRBV3-1 (or the pseudogene TRBV3-2) to TRBJ2-2; 10 positions agree with TRBD2. CDR1 LGHDT and CDR2 YNNKEL come from the germline V gene (reference sequence). This CDR3 is 14 amino acids long. The junction had 6 bases not matched to a gene; V was cut back by 4 bases and J by 10 bases. The CDR3 region has the DNA TGTGCCAGCAGCCTCATAGCGGGAGGCGCGGAGCTGTTTTTT. This sequence encodes CASSLIAGGAELFF.

This clone was counted a single time. The rearrangement uses TRBV14 and TRBJ1-2; 7 bases agree with TRBD1. CDR1 and CDR2 (germline): SGHDN, FVKESK. The V gene end was trimmed by 1 base and the J gene end by 2 bases; junction bases not matched to a gene: 4. The CDR3 totals 15 residues. The CDR3 region is CASSQVRGLNYGYTF. In DNA form, the CDR3 reads TGTGCCAGCAGCCAAGTAAGGGGGCTCAACTATGGCTACACCTTC.

The chain recombines TRBV7-8 with TRBJ2-1, with 8 bases fitting TRBD2. The V segment lost 5 bases and the J segment 0 bases; nucleotides outside the gene matches: 6. Germline V gene sequence: CDR1 SGHVS, CDR2 FQNEAQ. The CDR3 is 16 residues long. Written as DNA, the CDR3 is TGTGCCAGCAGCCGTTCCAGCGGGAGCTCCTACAATGAGCAGTTCTTC. Protein product: CASSRSSGSSYNEQFF.

The chain is built from TRBV6-2 or TRBV6-3 and TRBJ2-4; 13 bases map to TRBD2. Germline V gives CDR1 MNHEY, CDR2 SVGEGT. The trim removed 5 bases at V and 1 base at J, leaving 5 bases unmatched. The CDR3 totals 17 residues. CDR3 DNA: TGTGCCAGCAGTGGACTAGCGGGAGCTTGGGCCAAAAACATTCAGTACTTC. Translated: CASSGLAGAWAKNIQYF.

The DNA of the CDR3 is TGTGCCAGCAGTGCCTCTAGCGGGAGGGCCACCTACGAGCAGTACTTC. Residues: CASSASSGRATYEQYF. The V and J genes are TRBV28 and TRBJ2-7, with 12 bases aligning to TRBD2. The CDR3 spans 16 residues. Looked up from germline, CDR1 is MDHEN and CDR2 is SYDVKM. V dropped 5 bases and J dropped 2; count of bases not matched to a gene: 7.

V and J are TRBV6-1 and TRBJ2-3; TRBD1 agrees at 11 bases. With V trimmed by 2 bases and J by 5 bases, 6 bases remained unmatched. The CDR3 has 16 residues. CDR1 is MNHNS, CDR2 SASEGT, per germline. CDR3: CASSESRTGGLDTQYF. The CDR3 DNA sequence: TGTGCCAGCAGTGAATCCCGGACAGGGGGCTTAGATACGCAGTATTTT.

The chain has TRBV6-9 and TRBJ2-7, with TRBD1 matching 7 bases. Trimming at V came to 4 bases and at J to 6 bases, leaving 9 bases not matched to a gene. Germline V gene lookup returns CDR1 MNHGY and CDR2 SVAAGI. This CDR3 is built from 14 residues. This CDR3 is CASSCPTGQGEQYF. The CDR3 nucleotides are TGTGCCAGCAGTTGCCCGACAGGGCAAGGCGAGCAGTACTTC.

The rearrangement uses TRBV19 and TRBJ2-7; the match to TRBD1 covers 9 bases. CDR3 length: 14 amino acids. Per germline, CDR1 LNHDA and CDR2 SQIVND (reference sequence). The junction had 4 bases not matched to a gene; V was cut back by 3 bases and J by 4 bases. CDR3 loop: CASSMTTGGYEQYF. The CDR3 region has the DNA TGTGCCAGTAGTATGACGACAGGGGGATACGAGCAGTACTTC.

This clone occurred a few times. V and J are TRBV5-4 and TRBJ1-2, with D perhaps TRBD1 (5 bases). The CDR3 sequence is 13 residues long. Germline V gene lookup returns CDR1 SGHNT and CDR2 YYREEE (reference sequence). V was pared by 4 bases and J by 5 bases, with 12 bases between. The CDR3 DNA follows: TGTGCCAGCAGCCCTGGGACTGGGTATGGCTACACCTTC. Its protein product is CASSPGTGYGYTF.